Below, 7 T cell receptor beta chains from the same sample are listed, as sequenced in a study of read filtering for tumor transcriptome and immune sequencing (dated by TCRdb to 2018 to 2020). The reads were generated on an Illumina HiSeq 4000. TCR libraries were constructed from 400 ng RNA using the Immunoverse kit, and molecular barcoded adaptors covering alpha/delta and beta/gamma chains were employed. TCRdb reprocessing: public reads trimmed at Q25 with fastp, clones called with MiXCR, in-frame beta chains kept. One record per CDR3 amino acid sequence lists the most common genes and DNA. For this sample there are about 62,000 distinct CDR3 sequences; roughly 19% appear just once. The biggest ten clones account for about a tenth of the sample. Sequencing was done on a sample of a population of CD138-negative cells sorted from bone marrow. The cell subset or site label, read with the paper, signifies: bone marrow mononuclear cells depleted of CD138+ plasma/myeloma cells by negative magnetic selection. The receptors were sampled from a donor aged 40 or over with multiple myeloma.

Concerning this clonotype itself: A far more abundant clone sits one base away, making this likely a read error. The chain carries TRBV7-8 and TRBJ2-1; tentatively, D is TRBD2 (6 bases). This CDR3 is 16 amino acids long. Germline V gives CDR1 SGHVS, CDR2 FQNEAQ. CDR3 sequence (DNA): TGTGCCAGCAGCTCACAATCAGGAGGGCCCTACAATGAGCAGTCCTTC. Its protein is CASSSQSGGPYNEQSF.

This clonotype has at least ten counts. The V call is TRBV29-1, the J call TRBJ1-1, with D possibly matching TRBD1 (5 bases). Trimming cost V 3 bases and J 0 bases, with 11 bases left between them. The length of the CDR3 is 14 residues. Germline CDR1 and CDR2: SQVTM and ANQGSEA. CDR3 amino acids: CSVDGQGMNTEAFF. CDR3 nucleotides: TGCAGCGTTGATGGGCAGGGCATGAACACTGAAGCTTTCTTT.

This clonotype was seen at least ten times. This rearrangement joins TRBV30 to TRBJ2-1; TRBD2 matches 11 bases. V gave up 3 bases and J gave up 7 bases; unmatched junction bases: 11. This CDR3 is 16 amino acids long. CDR1 GTSNPN and CDR2 SVGIG come from the germline V gene (reference sequence). The CDR3 reads CAWSALLAGGLNEQFF. The CDR3 coding sequence is TGTGCCTGGAGCGCCCTTTTAGCGGGGGGGCTAAATGAGCAGTTCTTC. The full variable domain, in which reference TRBV30 and TRBJ2-1 provide the parts outside the CDR3, is SQTIHQWPATLVQPVGSPLSLECTVEGTSNPNLYWYRQAAGRGLQLLFYSVGIGQISSEVPQNLSASRPQDRQFILSSKKLLLSDSGFYLCAWSALLAGGLNEQFFGPGTRLTVL.

About this clonotype itself: Because the CDR3 is missing its conserved closing phenylalanine or tryptophan, this is likely a read error. This CDR3 reads CASSAVGGGGGNNEQFL. CDR3 sequence (DNA): TGTGCCAGCAGCGCTGTCGGCGGGGGGGGGGGGAACAATGAGCAGTTCCTC. This rearrangement joins TRBV7-2 to TRBJ2-1; 9 nucleotides agree with TRBD2. The germline gives CDR1 SGHTA, CDR2 FQGNSA. This CDR3 is built from 17 residues. Trimming took 5 bases from V and 5 from J; bases not matched to a gene: 13.

The V and J genes are TRBV11-2 and TRBJ2-7; D uncertain. The length of the CDR3 is 15 residues. The V end was cut by 8 bases, the J end by 6 bases, with 23 bases between. Germline V CDR1 and CDR2: SGHAT, FQNNGV. The chain's CDR3 is CASSTSVYHPSEQYF. In DNA, the CDR3 is TGTGCCAGCTCTACCAGCGTCTACCATCCCAGCGAGCAGTACTTC.

There are many counts of this clonotype. CDR3 bases: TGTGCCAGCGGGACTAGCGGGGGGACTGAGCAGTTCTTC. It yields the protein CASGTSGGTEQFF. The chain recombines TRBV12-3 or TRBV12-4 with TRBJ2-1, with 15 bases aligning to TRBD2. Losses at the gene ends were 8 bases for V and 9 bases for J; bases not matched to a gene: 2. The CDR3 contains 13 residues.

In regard to this clonotype: This could be a read error, since a much larger clone is one nucleotide away. The CDR3 region is CSAEASWGGAETFF. The CDR3 DNA reads as TGCAGCGCCGAAGCGTCTTGGGGGGGGGCTGAAACTTTCTTT. The chain recombines TRBV29-1 with TRBJ1-1, with D possibly TRBD1 on 6 matching bases. The CDR3 is 14 amino acids. Germline V gives CDR1 SQVTM, CDR2 ANQGSEA.